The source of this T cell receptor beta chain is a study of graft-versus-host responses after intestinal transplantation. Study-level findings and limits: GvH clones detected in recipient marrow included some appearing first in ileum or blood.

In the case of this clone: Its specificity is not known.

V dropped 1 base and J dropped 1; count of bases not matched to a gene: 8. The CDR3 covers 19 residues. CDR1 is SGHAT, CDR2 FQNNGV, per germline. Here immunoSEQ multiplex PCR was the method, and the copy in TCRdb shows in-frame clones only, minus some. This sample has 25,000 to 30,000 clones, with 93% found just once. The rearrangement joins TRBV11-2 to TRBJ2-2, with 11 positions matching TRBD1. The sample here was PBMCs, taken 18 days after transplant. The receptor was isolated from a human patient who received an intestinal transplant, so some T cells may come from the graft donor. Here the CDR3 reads CASSLVGTGGGRNTGELFF. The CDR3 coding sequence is TGTGCCAGCAGCTTAGTAGGGACAGGGGGTGGTAGGAACACCGGGGAGCTGTTTTTT. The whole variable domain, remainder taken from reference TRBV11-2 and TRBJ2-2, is EAGVAQSPRYKIIEKRQSVAFWCNPISGHATLYWYQQILGQGPKLLIQFQNNGVVDDSQLPKDRFSAERLKGVDSTLKIQPAKLEDSAVYLCASSLVGTGGGRNTGELFFGEGSRLTVL.